The next 3 T cell receptor beta chains were all read from a single sample in a study of T cells after posttransplantation cyclophosphamide. Clones were read by immunoSEQ multiplex PCR, and TCRdb kept only the in-frame ones, dropping some. The sample lists fewer than 60,000 clones; approximately 94% were seen once. Sequencing input: PBMCs. The receptor source for this set is a woman in her 30s in good health and a related stem cell transplant donor.

The chain has TRBV5-8 and TRBJ1-4; 8 positions match TRBD1. CDR1 is SGHTS and CDR2 is YDEGEE in the germline V gene. The V segment lost 4 bases and the J segment 6 bases; nucleotides outside the gene matches: 11. The CDR3 runs 16 residues. Here the CDR3 DNA reads TGTGCCAGCAGCCCGTGGGGGGACAGGACCGATGAAAAACTGTTTTTT. Encoded protein: CASSPWGDRTDEKLFF.

The V and J genes are TRBV6-5 and TRBJ1-3, with D unclear. With 0 bases removed from V and 0 bases from J, the gap between germline ends came to 6 bases. The CDR3 is 15 amino acids. Germline V lookup: CDR1 MNHEY, CDR2 SVGAGI. The CDR3 coding sequence is TGTGCCAGCAGTTACTCGAGGAACTCTGGAAACACCATATATTTT. Translating it yields CASSYSRNSGNTIYF.

The chain employs TRBV7-2 and TRBJ2-3, with 12 bases lining up with TRBD2. The CDR3 runs to 17 residues. Germline-derived CDR1 and CDR2 are SGHTA and FQGNSA. Germline trimming cut 4 bases from V and 2 bases from J; bases unmatched to any gene: 7. The CDR3 region has the DNA TGTGCCAGCAGCTCCTTACTAGCGGGGGGCTCCACAGATACGCAGTATTTT. This encodes CASSSLLAGGSTDTQYF.